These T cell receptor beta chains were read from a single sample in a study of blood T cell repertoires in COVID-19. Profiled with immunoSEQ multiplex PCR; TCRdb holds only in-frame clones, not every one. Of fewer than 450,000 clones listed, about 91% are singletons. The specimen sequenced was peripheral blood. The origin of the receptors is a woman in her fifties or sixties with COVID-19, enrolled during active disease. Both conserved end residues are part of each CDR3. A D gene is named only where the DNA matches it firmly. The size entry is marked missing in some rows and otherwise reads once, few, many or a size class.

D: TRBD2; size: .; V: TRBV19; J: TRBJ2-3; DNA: TGTGCCACCACTCTAGCGGGGGCTAGCACAGATACGCAGTATTTT; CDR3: CATTLAGASTDTQYF
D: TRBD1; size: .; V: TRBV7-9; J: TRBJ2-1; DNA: TGTGCCAGCAGCGTACCGGGACAGGGGTTAGGGCAGTTCTTC; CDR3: CASSVPGQGLGQFF
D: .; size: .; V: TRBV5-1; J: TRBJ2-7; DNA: TGCGCCAGCAGCACCGACAGGCGTCGGCGGTCCTACGAGCAGTACTTC; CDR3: CASSTDRRRRSYEQYF
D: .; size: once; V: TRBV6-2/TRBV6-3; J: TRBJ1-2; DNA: TGTGCCAGCAGTCCGGGACAATATGGCTACACCTTC; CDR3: CASSPGQYGYTF
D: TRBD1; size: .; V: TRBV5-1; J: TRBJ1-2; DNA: TGCGCCAGCAGCCAGGGACAGAGATATGGCTACACCTTC; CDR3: CASSQGQRYGYTF
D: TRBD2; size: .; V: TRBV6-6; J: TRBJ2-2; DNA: TGTGCCAGCAGTTACCCCGGGGGGGCGGCCGGGGAGCTGTTTTTT; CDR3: CASSYPGGAAGELFF
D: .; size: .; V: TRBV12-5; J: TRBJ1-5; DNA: TGTGCTAGTGGGCGAGATCAGCCCCAGCATTTT; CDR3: CASGRDQPQHF
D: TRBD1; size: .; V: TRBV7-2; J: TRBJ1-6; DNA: TGTGCCAGCAGCTTTTCACAGGGGGATTCACCCCTCCACTTT; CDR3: CASSFSQGDSPLHF
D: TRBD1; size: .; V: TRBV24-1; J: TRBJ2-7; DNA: TGTGCCACCAGTGATTTCGGACAGGCCGATTCCTACGAGCAGTACTTC; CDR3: CATSDFGQADSYEQYF
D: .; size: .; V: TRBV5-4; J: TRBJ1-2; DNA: TGTGCCAGCAGCTTAGCAATATCCTATGGCTACACCTTC; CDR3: CASSLAISYGYTF
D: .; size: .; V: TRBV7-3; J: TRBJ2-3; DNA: TGTGCCAGCAGTTCCGGGGGAGCCGCCACTCCCACAGATACGCAGTATTTT; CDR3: CASSSGGAATPTDTQYF
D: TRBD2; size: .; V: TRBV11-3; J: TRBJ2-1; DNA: TGTGCCAGCAGCTTGGGAGGGAGCAATGAGCAGTTCTTC; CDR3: CASSLGGSNEQFF
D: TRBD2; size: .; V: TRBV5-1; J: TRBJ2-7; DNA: TGCGCCAGCAACTTCCTAGCGGGGTCCTACGAGCAGTACTTC; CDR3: CASNFLAGSYEQYF
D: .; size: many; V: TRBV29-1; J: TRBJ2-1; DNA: TGCAGCGTTGTCGCGGGGCCCGCCTACAATGAGCAGTTCTTC; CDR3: CSVVAGPAYNEQFF
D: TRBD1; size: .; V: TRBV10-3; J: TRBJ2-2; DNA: TGTGCCATCAGAAGCACAGGGGTCACCGGGGAGCTGTTTTTT; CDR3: CAIRSTGVTGELFF
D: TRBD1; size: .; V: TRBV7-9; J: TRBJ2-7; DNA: TGTGCCAGCAGCATCAATCCGGGACAGGGGGCGGACGAGCAGTACTTC; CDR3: CASSINPGQGADEQYF
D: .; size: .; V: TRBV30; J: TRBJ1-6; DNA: TGTGCCTGGAGGAGGGGGAATTCACCCCTCCACTTT; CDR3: CAWRRGNSPLHF
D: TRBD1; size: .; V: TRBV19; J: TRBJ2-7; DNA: TGTGCCAGTAGTATAGAAAGGACAGGGAACGAGCAGTACTTC; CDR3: CASSIERTGNEQYF
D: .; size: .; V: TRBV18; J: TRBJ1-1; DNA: TGTGCCAGCTCACCCTTGGACACCACGAACACTGAAGCTTTCTTT; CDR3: CASSPLDTTNTEAFF
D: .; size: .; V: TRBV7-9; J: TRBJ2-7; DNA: TGTGCCAGCAGCTTAGGTTCGGGCGAGCAGTACTTC; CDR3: CASSLGSGEQYF
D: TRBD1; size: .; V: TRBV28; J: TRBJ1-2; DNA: TGTGCCAGCAGATTAGCGGACAGGGGGGGCTATGGCTACACCTTC; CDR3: CASRLADRGGYGYTF
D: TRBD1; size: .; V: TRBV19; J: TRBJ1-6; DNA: TGTGCCACCCAGGACAGGCAGAGCTCCTATAATTCACCCCTCCACTTT; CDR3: CATQDRQSSYNSPLHF
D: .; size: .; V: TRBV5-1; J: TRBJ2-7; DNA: TGCGCCAGCAGCTTGGGAGCCTCCTACGAGCAGTACTTC; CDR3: CASSLGASYEQYF
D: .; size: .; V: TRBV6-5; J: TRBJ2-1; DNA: TGTGCCAGCAGACCGGAGAGCTCCTACAATGAGCAGTTCTTC; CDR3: CASRPESSYNEQFF
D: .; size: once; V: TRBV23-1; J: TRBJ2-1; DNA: TGCGCCAGCAGTCTACACAGGGGGGGGTACAATGAGCAGTTCTTC; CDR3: CASSLHRGGYNEQFF
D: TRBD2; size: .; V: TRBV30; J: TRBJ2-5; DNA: TGTGCCGGTCGGACGGGACTAGACGGCGAGACCCAGTACTTC; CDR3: CAGRTGLDGETQYF
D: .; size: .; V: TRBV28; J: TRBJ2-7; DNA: TGTGCCAGCAGTTTATTAGCAGTCCACGAGCAGTACTTC; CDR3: CASSLLAVHEQYF
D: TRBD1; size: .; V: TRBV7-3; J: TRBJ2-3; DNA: TGTGCCAGCAGCTTAGCGACCGGGACAGGGGGCACAGATACGCAGTATTTT; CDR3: CASSLATGTGGTDTQYF
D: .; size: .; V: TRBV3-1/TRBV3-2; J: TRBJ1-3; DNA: TGTGCCAGCAGCCAACGTCCAGTCAGGGCTGGAAACACCATATATTTT; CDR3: CASSQRPVRAGNTIYF
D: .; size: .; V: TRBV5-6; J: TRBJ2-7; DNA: TGTGCCAGCAGCTTCGGCGGGGTGATCTCCTACGAGCAGTACTTC; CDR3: CASSFGGVISYEQYF
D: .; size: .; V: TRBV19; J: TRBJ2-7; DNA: TGTGCCAGTAGTATCCTCGGAGGGGACTCCTACGAGCAGTACTTC; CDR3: CASSILGGDSYEQYF
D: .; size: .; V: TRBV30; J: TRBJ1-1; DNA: TGTGCCTGGAGTTCCATCGGGGTTCTTGAAGCTTTCTTT; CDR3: CAWSSIGVLEAFF
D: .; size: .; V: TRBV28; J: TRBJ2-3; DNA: TGTGCCAGCAGTTTAATCGTGGACTTGTCTAGCACAGATACGCAGTATTTT; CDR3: CASSLIVDLSSTDTQYF
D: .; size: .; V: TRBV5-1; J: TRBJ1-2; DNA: TGCGCCAGCAGCTTGCAATTCCCCGGGAAGGACTACACCTTC; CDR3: CASSLQFPGKDYTF
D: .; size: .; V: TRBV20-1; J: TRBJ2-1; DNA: TGCAGTGCTAGTACGTCGGGGGCCTACAATGAGCAGTTCTTC; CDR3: CSASTSGAYNEQFF
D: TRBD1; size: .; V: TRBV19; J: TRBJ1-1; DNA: TGTGCCAGTAGTTCTACAGGGGACACTGAAGCTTTCTTT; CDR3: CASSSTGDTEAFF
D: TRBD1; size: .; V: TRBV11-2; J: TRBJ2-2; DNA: TGTGCCAGCAGCTTTCGACAGGGGACCGGGGAGCTGTTTTTT; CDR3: CASSFRQGTGELFF
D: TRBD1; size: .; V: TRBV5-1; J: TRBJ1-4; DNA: TGCGCCAGCAGTTCTACTTTGACAGGGGCCGCAACTAATGAAAAACTGTTTTTT; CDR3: CASSSTLTGAATNEKLFF
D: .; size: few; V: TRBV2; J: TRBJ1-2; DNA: TGTGCCAGCATGTTGACAGCTAACTATGGCTACACCTTC; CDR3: CASMLTANYGYTF
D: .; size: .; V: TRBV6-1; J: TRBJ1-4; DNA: TGTGCCAGCAGCGAGACAGACTTTCGGGAAAAACTGTTTTTT; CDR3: CASSETDFREKLFF
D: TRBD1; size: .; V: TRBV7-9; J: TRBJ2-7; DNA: TGTGCCAGCAGCCCCCAACGACAGGGTGCGTTACTAGAGCAGTACTTC; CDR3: CASSPQRQGALLEQYF
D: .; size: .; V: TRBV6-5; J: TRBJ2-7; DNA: TGTGCCAGCAAAACCCAAGGGGGCTCCTACGAGCAGTACTTC; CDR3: CASKTQGGSYEQYF
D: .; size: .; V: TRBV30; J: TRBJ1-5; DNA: TGTGCCTGGAGTGAAACAGTCTCCTGGGGCAATCAGCCCCAGCATTTT; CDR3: CAWSETVSWGNQPQHF
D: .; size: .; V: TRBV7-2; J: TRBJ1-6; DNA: TGTGCCAGCAGCCACGTTAGGGGCAATTCACCCCTCCACTTT; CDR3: CASSHVRGNSPLHF
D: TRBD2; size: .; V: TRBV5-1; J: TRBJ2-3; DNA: TGCGCCAGCAGCCCCGGAACCACTAGCGGAAGCACAGATACGCAGTATTTT; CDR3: CASSPGTTSGSTDTQYF
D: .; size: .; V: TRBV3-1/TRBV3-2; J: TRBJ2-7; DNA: TGTGCCAGCAGCCAAGGACTCAACTCCTACGAGCAGTACTTC; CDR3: CASSQGLNSYEQYF
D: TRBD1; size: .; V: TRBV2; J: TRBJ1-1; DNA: TGTGCCAGCAGTGGGGACAGGAACACTGAAGCTTTCTTT; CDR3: CASSGDRNTEAFF
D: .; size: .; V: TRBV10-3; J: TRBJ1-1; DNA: TGTGCCATCAGTGAGGGTAGTCGCGCTTTCTTT; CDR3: CAISEGSRAFF
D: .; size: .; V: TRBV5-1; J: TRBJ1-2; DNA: TGCGCCAGCAGCGCGATGGCGGACGGCGCGGGGGACACCTTC; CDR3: CASSAMADGAGDTF
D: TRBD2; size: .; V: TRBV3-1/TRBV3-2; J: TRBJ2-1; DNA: TGTGCCAGCAGCCAAGGTAGCGGGGGGCTTCTGGGGAAGTTCTTC; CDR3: CASSQGSGGLLGKFF
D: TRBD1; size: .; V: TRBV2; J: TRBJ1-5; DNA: TGTGCCAGCAGTCGAGGCCCAGGGGGAAATCAGCCCCAGCATTTT; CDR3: CASSRGPGGNQPQHF
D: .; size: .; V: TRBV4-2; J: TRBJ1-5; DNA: TGTGCCAGCAGCCACAGGGGAAGCAATCAGCCCCAGCATTTT; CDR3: CASSHRGSNQPQHF
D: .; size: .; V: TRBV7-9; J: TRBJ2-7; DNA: TGTGCCAGCAGCTCTACGCGGGCCCTACTGAAGCAGTACTTC; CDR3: CASSSTRALLKQYF
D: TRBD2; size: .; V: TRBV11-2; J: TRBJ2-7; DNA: TGTGCCAGCAACCTTGGGGGGGGAGATGAGCAGTACTTC; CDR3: CASNLGGGDEQYF
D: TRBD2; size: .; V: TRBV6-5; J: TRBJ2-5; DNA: TGTGCCAGCGCACGACTAGCGGGGGGGCAAGAGACCCAGTACTTC; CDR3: CASARLAGGQETQYF